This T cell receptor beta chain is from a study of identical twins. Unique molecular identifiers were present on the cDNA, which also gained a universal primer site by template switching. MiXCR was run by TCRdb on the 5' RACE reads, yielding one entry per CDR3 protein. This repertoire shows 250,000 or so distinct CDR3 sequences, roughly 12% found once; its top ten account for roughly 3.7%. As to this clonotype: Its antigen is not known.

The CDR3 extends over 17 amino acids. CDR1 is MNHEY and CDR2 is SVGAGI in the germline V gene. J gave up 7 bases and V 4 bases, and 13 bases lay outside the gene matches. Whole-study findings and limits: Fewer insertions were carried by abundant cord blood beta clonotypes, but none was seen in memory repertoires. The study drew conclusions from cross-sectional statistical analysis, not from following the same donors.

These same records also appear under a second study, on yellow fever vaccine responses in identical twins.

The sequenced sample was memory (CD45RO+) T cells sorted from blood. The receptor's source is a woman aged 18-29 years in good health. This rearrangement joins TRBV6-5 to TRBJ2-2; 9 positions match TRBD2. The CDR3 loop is CASSSAGGPGYNGELFF. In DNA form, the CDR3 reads TGTGCCAGCAGTTCCGCGGGGGGGCCGGGGTATAACGGGGAGCTGTTTTTT.